This T cell receptor (beta chain) was retrieved from a study of T cell clones after liver transplantation (dated 2019 in TCRdb). Looking at the study overall: ITN030ST, the source of the samples, was a randomized trial that attempted immunosuppression withdrawal within 2 years of liver transplantation. After a pre-transplant mixed lymphocyte reaction, TCRbeta sequencing was used to pinpoint donor-reactive T cell clones, which were subsequently tracked in post-transplant blood. As an antigen-independent comparator for donor-reactive sequences, third party-reactive TCRbeta sequences were also identified from pre-transplant MLRs. Of the eight recipients, a few were HCV-positive, while the remaining recipients had been transplanted for non-autoimmune, non-viral indications. Until randomization at 12-24 months post-transplant, subjects were given standard immunosuppression, with no induction therapy. Tolerance was defined as complete withdrawal of immunosuppression for at least one year without a rise in liver enzymes beyond twice the upper limit of normal. Blood samples were taken pre-transplant, pre-randomization before withdrawal, and post-randomization after full withdrawal or failed withdrawal. A cohort of 8 liver transplant recipients was studied, of whom 3 were classified as tolerant and 5 as non-tolerant. Paper-wide results and their limitations: When repertoire turnover was accounted for, significantly reduced detection of donor-reactive sequences was found in 7 of 8 subjects for CD4 and in 8 of 8 subjects for CD8. Donor-reactive sequences declined more than third party-reactive ones, suggesting partial antigen-specific deletion unrelated to withdrawal success. The conclusions were preliminary, being limited by small, heterogeneous patient numbers and by non-standardized post-transplant time points. Low numbers of available donor cells limited the measurable donor-reactive repertoire in a couple of subjects. In most of the 8 subjects, regardless of tolerance or HCV status, circulating donor-reactive CD4 TCRbeta sequences dropped significantly post-transplant. Because no allograft tissue specimens were available, donor-reactive T cells may have migrated into the graft instead of being deleted.

Unstimulated PBMCs, after thawing, were stained for CD3, CD4 and CD8 and then FACS-sorted into CD3+CD4+ and CD3+CD8+ populations. Each of the 8 studied subjects was randomized to immunosuppression withdrawal. Genomic DNA was isolated with the Qiagen DNeasy Blood and Tissue Kit. As regards this clone: What this receptor recognizes is not known. The input lacks base qualities; no much larger clone sits a single base away.

Using immunoSEQ, frozen genomic DNA was subjected to high-throughput TCRbeta CDR3 sequencing, a process that included PCR amplification, mapping, bias correction and internal controls. On the study's bioinformatics: Productive rearrangements were retained, and unique TCRbeta sequences were defined by the CDR3 nucleotide sequence together with the V and J gene. For classification of a sequence as donor-reactive, at least 5-fold expansion in CFSE-low cells relative to unstimulated pre-transplant cells and a frequency of at least 0.01% were required. Minimum frequency thresholds were set for each subject on the basis of the unstimulated sample with the lowest template count, so that a detection power of at least 90% was ensured. Repertoire turnover was measured by Jensen-Shannon divergence between the top 1000 TCRbeta sequences post- and pre-transplant. Two-sided Fisher's exact tests were used to test for changes in how often donor-reactive sequences were detected. TCRdb took this table from immuneACCESS and kept in-frame rearrangements with V and J called. Such tables lack part of the clones; where checked against another copy, unresolved V genes explain under half of the gap, and the rest is unexplained. For V, J and clone size, that table is used; D and trimming come from the DNA. The sample data list around 51,000 clones, and less than 90% of these were observed just once. Jointly, the top ten make up 13% to 15% of the sample.

From a lookup of the germline V gene, CDR1 and CDR2 are SNHLY and FYNNEI. A distance of 11 bases separates the germline ends of V and J, which lose 2 bases and 1 base respectively. Its CDR3 holds 15 amino acids, cysteine through phenylalanine. Only CDR3 DNA remains: 45 bases, in frame from the first base. The receptor was derived from a human patient who received a liver transplant. Some T cells present after a transplant may be cells of the graft donor. In this chain, TRBV2 is recombined with TRBJ1-2, with the D gene not confidently named. The source was CD8+ T cells from blood, collected 12 months after liver transplant. For the CDR3, the sequence is CASSERVTLNYGYTF. In nucleotide form, the sequence is TGTGCCAGCAGTGAAAGAGTTACACTTAACTATGGCTACACCTTC.